Sequencing of this TCR beta chain was carried out in a study of blood T cell repertoires in COVID-19. Study as a whole: Material from acute and convalescent COVID-19 was sourced from the United States, Italy and Spain. T cells, B-cell-depleted T cells, or PBMCs supplied cDNA or gDNA.

Authors' methods: Nucleated cell number was recorded as an estimate derived from reference gene primer amplification. Produced via immunoSEQ multiplex PCR; TCRdb's table is partial and in-frame only. The V and J calls and clone size are taken from that table; D and trimming were inferred from the DNA. The repertoire consists of 150,000 to 200,000 clones, with 65% to 85% occurring once and the leading ten covering approximately 10%. Unmatched junction bases numbered 9, after V lost 6 bases and J lost 1 base. Germline V gene sequence: CDR1 MDHEN, CDR2 SYDVKM. CDR3 size: 15 residues. The sequencing sample was made of peripheral blood. The chain couples TRBV28 to TRBJ2-7; the match to TRBD2 covers 7 bases. This sequence originates from a man in his fifties or sixties with active or convalescent COVID-19. Here the CDR3 reads CASRPAGTTSYEQYF. Here the CDR3 DNA reads TGTGCCAGCAGACCGGCCGGGACTACGTCCTACGAGCAGTACTTC.